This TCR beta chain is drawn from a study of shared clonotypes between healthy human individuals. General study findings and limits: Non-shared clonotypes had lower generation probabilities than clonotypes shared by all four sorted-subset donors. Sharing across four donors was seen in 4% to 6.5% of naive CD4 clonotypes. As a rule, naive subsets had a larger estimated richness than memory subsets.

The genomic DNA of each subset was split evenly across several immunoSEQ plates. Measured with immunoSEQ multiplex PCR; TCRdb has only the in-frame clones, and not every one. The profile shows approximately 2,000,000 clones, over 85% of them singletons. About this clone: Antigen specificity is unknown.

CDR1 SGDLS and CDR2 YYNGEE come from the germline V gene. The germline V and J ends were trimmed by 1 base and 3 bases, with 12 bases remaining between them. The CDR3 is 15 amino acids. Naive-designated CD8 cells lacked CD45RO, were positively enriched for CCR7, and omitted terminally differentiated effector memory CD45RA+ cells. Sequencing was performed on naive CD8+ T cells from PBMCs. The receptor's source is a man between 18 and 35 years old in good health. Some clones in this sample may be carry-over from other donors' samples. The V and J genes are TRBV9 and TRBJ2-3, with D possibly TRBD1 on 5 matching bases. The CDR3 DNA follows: TGTGCCAGCAGCGTAACAAGGCAGGGAACAGATACGCAGTATTTT. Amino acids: CASSVTRQGTDTQYF.